Here is one T cell receptor (beta chain) with its context. This sample stems from a study of blood T cell repertoires in COVID-19. Across the whole study: The United States, Italy and Spain supplied acute and convalescent COVID-19 samples. PBMCs, B-cell-depleted T cells, or T cells provided the cDNA or gDNA that made up the material.

TCRdb's table, derived via immunoSEQ multiplex PCR, lists solely in-frame clones and lacks some. The sample has 200,000 to 300,000 clones; around 88% are singletons. Those who participated ranged in age from about 18 to 89 years and resided in some 24 US areas. Clinical history as reported by participants underpinned cohort assignment. The germline V gene has CDR1 SNHLY and CDR2 FYNNEI. The CDR3 contains 12 residues. V was shortened by 11 bases and J by 1 base, with 10 bases between the two germline ends. The rearrangement uses TRBV2 and TRBJ2-3; D unclear. The sequence came from a woman aged 40 to 55 with acute COVID-19. Sequenced input: PBMCs or T cells enriched from blood (not recorded which). In DNA form, the CDR3 reads TGTGCCGGAGATAGAGGCACAGATACGCAGTATTTT. Protein sequence: CAGDRGTDTQYF.